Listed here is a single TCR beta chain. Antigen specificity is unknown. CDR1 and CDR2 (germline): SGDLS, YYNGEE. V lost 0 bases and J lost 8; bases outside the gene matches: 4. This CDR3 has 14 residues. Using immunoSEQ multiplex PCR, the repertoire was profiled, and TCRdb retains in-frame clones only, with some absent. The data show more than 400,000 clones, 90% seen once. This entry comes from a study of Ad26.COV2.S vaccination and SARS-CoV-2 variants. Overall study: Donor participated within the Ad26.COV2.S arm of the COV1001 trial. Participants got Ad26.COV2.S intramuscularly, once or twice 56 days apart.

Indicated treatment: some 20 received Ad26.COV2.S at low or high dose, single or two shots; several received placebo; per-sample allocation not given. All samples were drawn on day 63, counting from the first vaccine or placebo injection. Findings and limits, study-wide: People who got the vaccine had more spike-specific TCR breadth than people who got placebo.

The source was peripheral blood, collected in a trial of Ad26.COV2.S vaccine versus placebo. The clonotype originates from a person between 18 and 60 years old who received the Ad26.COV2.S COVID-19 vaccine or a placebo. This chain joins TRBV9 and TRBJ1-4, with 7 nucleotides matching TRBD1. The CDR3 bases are TGTGCCAGCAGCGTAGAAGGGGGCTGGGAAAAACTGTTTTTT. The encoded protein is CASSVEGGWEKLFF.